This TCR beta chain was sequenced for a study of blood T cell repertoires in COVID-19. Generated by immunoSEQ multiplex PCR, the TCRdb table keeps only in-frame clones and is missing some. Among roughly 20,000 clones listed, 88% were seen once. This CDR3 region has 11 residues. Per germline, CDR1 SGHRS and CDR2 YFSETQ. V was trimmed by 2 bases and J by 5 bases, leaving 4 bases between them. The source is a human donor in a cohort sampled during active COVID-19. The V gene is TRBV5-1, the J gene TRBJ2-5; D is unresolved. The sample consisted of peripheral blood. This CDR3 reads CASSFGETQYF. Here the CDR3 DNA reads TGCGCCAGCAGCTTCGGGGAGACCCAGTACTTC.